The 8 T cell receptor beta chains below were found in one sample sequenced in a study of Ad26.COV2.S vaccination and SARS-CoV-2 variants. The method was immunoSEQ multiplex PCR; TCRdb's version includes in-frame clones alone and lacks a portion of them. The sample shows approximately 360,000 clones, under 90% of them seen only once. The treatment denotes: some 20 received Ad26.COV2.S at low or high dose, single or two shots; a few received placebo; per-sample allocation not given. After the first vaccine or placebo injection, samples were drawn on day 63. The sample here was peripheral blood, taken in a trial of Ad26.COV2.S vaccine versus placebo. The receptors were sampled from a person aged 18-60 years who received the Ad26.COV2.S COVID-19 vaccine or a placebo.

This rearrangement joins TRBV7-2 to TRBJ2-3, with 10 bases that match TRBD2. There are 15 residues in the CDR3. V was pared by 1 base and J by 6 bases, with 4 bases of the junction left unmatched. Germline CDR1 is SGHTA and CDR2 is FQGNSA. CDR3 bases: TGTGCCAGCAGCTTAGGTAGCGGGGGGCGGGATACGCAGTATTTT. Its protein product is CASSLGSGGRDTQYF.

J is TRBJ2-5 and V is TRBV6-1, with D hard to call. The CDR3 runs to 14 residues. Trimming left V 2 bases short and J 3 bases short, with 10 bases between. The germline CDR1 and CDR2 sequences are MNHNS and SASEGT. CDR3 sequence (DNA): TGTGCCAGCAGTGAATATTTTGGGGAAGAGACCCAGTACTTC. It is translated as CASSEYFGEETQYF.

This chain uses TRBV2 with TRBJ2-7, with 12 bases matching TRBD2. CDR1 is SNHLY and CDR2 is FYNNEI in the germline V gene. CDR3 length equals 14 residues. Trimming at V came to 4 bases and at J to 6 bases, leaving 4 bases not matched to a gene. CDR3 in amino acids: CASSVLAGGGEQYF. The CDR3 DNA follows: TGTGCCAGCAGTGTACTAGCGGGAGGTGGCGAGCAGTACTTC. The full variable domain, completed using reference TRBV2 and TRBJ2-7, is EPEVTQTPSHQVTQMGQEVILRCVPISNHLYFYWYRQILGQKVEFLVSFYNNEISEKSEIFDDQFSVERPDGSNFTLKIRSTKLEDSAMYFCASSVLAGGGEQYFGPGTRLTVT.

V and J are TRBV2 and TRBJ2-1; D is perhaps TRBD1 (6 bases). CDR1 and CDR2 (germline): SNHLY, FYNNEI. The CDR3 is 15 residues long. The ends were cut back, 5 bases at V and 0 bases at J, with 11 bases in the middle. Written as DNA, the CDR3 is TGTGCCAGCAGTATAGACAGGTACTCCTACAATGAGCAGTTCTTC. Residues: CASSIDRYSYNEQFF.

The chain's CDR3 is CASSIAVQGYTEAFF. CDR3 nucleotide sequence: TGTGCCAGTAGTATAGCGGTTCAGGGCTACACTGAAGCTTTCTTT. The chain couples TRBV19 to TRBJ1-1, with D tentatively TRBD1 (5 bases). Germline CDR1 reads LNHDA; CDR2 reads SQIVND (reference sequence). The CDR3 sequence is 15 residues long. The ends were cut back, 1 base at V and 3 bases at J, with 12 bases in the middle. The full variable domain, in which reference TRBV19 and TRBJ1-1 provide the parts outside the CDR3, is DGGITQSPKYLFRKEGQNVTLSCEQNLNHDAMYWYRQDPGQGLRLIYYSQIVNDFQKGDIAEGYSVSREKKESFPLTVTSAQKNPTAFYLCASSIAVQGYTEAFFGQGTRLTVV.

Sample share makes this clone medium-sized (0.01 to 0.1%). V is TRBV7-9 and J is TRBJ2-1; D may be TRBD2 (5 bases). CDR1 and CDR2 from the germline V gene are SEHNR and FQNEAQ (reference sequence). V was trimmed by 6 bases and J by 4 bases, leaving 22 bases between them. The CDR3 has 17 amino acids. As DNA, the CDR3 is TGTGCCAGCAGACCTAGATCTCTAGCAGGCGGTTACAATGAGCAGTTCTTC. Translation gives CASRPRSLAGGYNEQFF.

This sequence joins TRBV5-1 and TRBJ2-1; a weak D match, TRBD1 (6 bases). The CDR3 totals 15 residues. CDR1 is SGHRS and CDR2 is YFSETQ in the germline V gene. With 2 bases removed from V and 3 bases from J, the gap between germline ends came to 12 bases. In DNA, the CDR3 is TGCGCCAGCAGCTTTTTCAGGGGCGACTACAATGAGCAGTTCTTC. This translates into CASSFFRGDYNEQFF.

DNA for the CDR3: TGTGCCAGCAGCTTAGCTGCTAGCGGGGGGGCTAGGCCCCAGTACTTC. Its protein is CASSLAASGGARPQYF. This sequence joins TRBV7-2 and TRBJ2-5, with 12 bases lining up with TRBD2. Germline lookup yields CDR1 SGHTA and CDR2 FQGNSA. The junction had 8 bases not matched to a gene; V was cut back by 0 bases and J by 9 bases. The CDR3 is made up of 16 amino acids.